This entry is about one T cell receptor (beta chain). Its target is unknown. This record belongs to a study of T cell responses to AZD1222 COVID-19 vaccine. Study-wide results and limits: Spike-specific TCR breadth and depth were elevated following two AZD1222 doses.

TCRdb's copy holds only in-frame clones and misses some; the assay was immunoSEQ multiplex PCR. The sample holds 120,000 to 150,000 clones, more than 70% seen once. CDR3 size: 13 residues. V was pared by 9 bases and J by 6 bases, with 17 bases between. The germline V gene encodes CDR1 MNHEY and CDR2 SMNVEV (reference sequence). The chain combines TRBV27 with TRBJ1-2; tentatively, D is TRBD1 (6 bases). This specimen consisted of peripheral blood, obtained 28 days after the second AZD1222 dose. The clonotype was recovered from an adult who received the AZD1222 COVID-19 vaccine. The CDR3 sequence is CARGIQGQNGYTF. CDR3 DNA: TGTGCCAGGGGAATACAGGGTCAGAATGGCTACACCTTC.